This TCR beta chain is drawn from a study of cytomegalovirus exposure and HLA in healthy donors. Study-wide background: Unique TCRs from HLA-typed donors, 65 million to 85 million of them, were held in an early data release.

Healthy people donating bone marrow made up the donors. It was with 60 Vbeta and 13 Jbeta primers that the PCR ran. Sequencing was performed with immunoSEQ multiplex PCR; in TCRdb, only in-frame clones are kept and a portion is missing. This sample has 150,000 to 200,000 clones; around 80% occur once, and the top ten carry around 1.4%. V lost 4 bases to trimming and J lost 9 bases; unmatched junction nucleotides: 5. Looked up from germline, CDR1 is DFQATT and CDR2 is SNEGSKA (reference sequence). This CDR3 region has 11 residues. Material for sequencing was PBMCs. The chain employs TRBV20-1 and TRBJ2-5; 7 nucleotides line up with TRBD1. This TCR was recovered from a girl between 10 and 17 years old in good health and CMV-seropositive. CDR3 region: CSATDRVAQYF. CDR3 DNA: TGCAGTGCTACTGACAGGGTTGCCCAGTACTTC.